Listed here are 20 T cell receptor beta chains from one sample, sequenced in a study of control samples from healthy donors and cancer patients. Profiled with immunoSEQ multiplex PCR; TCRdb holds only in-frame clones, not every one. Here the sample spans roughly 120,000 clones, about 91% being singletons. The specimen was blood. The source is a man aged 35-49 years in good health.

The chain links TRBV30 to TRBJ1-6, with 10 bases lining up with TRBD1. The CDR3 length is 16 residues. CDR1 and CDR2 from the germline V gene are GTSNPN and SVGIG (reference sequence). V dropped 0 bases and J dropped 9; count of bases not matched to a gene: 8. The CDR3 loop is CAWSVRVGTGVSPLHF. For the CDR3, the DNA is TGTGCCTGGAGTGTACGGGTCGGGACAGGGGTTTCACCCCTCCACTTT. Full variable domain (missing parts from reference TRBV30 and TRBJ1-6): SQTIHQWPATLVQPVGSPLSLECTVEGTSNPNLYWYRQAAGRGLQLLFYSVGIGQISSEVPQNLSASRPQDRQFILSSKKLLLSDSGFYLCAWSVRVGTGVSPLHFGNGTRLTVT.

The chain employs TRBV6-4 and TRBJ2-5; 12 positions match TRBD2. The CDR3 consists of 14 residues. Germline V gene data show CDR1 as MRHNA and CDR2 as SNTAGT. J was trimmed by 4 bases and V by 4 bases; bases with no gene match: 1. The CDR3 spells CASSASGGAETQYF. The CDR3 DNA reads TGTGCCAGCAGTGCTAGCGGGGGGGCAGAGACCCAGTACTTC.

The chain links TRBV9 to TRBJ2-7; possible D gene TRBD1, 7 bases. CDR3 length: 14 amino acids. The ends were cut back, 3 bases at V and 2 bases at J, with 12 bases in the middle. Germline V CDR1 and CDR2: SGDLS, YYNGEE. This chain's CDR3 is CASSEGGQTYEQYF. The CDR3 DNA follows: TGTGCCAGCAGCGAGGGGGGACAGACCTACGAGCAGTACTTC. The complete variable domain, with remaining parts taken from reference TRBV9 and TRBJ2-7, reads DSGVTQTPKHLITATGQRVTLRCSPRSGDLSVYWYQQSLDQGLQFLIQYYNGEERAKGNILERFSAQQFPDLHSELNLSSLELGDSALYFCASSEGGQTYEQYFGPGTRLTVT.

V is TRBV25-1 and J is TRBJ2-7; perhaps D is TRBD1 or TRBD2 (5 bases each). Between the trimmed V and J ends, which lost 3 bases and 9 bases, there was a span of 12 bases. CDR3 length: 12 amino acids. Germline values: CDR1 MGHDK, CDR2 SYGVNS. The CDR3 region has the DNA TGTGCCAGCAGTGACCGGGGCCAGGGGCAGTACTTC. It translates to CASSDRGQGQYF.

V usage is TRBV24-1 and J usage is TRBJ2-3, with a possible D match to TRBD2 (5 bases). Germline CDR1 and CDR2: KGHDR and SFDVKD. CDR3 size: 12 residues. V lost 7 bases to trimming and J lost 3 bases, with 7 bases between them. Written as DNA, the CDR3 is TGTGCCACCAGCGGAGGTACAGATACGCAGTATTTT. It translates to CATSGGTDTQYF.

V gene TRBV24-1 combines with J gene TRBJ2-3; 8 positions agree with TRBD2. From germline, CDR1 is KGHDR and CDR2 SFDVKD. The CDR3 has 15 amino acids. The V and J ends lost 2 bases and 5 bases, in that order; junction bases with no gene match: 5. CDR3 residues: CATSDYGGAEDTQYF. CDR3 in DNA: TGTGCCACCAGTGATTACGGGGGGGCGGAAGATACGCAGTATTTT.

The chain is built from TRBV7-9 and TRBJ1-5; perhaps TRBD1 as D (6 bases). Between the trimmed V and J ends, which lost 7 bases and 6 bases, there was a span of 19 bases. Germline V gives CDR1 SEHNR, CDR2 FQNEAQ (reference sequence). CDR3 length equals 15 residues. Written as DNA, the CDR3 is TGTGCCAGCACCCCTCTTTCAGGGGAGGGTCAGCCCCAGCATTTT. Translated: CASTPLSGEGQPQHF.

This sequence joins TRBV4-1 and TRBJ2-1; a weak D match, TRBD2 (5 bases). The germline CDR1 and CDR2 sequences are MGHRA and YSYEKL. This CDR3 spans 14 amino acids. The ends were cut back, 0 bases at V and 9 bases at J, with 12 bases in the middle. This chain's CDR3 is CASSQDLGLTEQFF. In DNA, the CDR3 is TGCGCCAGCAGCCAAGATTTAGGACTTACTGAGCAGTTCTTC.

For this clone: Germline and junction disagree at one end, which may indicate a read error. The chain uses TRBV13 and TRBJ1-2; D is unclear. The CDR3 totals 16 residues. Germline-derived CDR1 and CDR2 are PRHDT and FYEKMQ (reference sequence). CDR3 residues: CASSLSPSQPIYGHTF. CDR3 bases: TGTGCCAGCAGCTTAAGCCCCTCCCAGCCGATATATGGCCACACCTTC.

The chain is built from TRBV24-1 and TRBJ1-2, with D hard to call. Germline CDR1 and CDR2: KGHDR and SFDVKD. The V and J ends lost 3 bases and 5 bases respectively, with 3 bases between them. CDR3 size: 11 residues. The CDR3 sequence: CATSDPYGYTF. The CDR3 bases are TGTGCCACCAGTGATCCTTATGGCTACACCTTC.

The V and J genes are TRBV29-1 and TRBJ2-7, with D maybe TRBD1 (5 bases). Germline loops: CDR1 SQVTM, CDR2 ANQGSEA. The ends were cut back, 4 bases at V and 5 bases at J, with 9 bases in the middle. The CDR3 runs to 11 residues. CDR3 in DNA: TGCAGCGTTGGGGTGACAGACGAGCAGTACTTC. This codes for CSVGVTDEQYF.

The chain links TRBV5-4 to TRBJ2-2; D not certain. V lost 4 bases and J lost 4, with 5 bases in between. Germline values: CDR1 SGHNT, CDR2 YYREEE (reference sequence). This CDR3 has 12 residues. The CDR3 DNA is TGTGCCAGCAGCCCCCTCACCGGGGAGCTGTTTTTT. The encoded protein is CASSPLTGELFF.

CDR3 amino acids: CASSQRGQGYGNTIYF. The CDR3 DNA sequence: TGCGCCAGCAGCCAAAGGGGACAGGGGTATGGAAACACCATATATTTT. The rearrangement joins TRBV4-1 to TRBJ1-3; 10 bases are a match to TRBD1. This CDR3 comprises 16 residues. The V segment lost 2 bases and the J segment 3 bases; nucleotides outside the gene matches: 4. From germline, CDR1 is MGHRA and CDR2 YSYEKL.

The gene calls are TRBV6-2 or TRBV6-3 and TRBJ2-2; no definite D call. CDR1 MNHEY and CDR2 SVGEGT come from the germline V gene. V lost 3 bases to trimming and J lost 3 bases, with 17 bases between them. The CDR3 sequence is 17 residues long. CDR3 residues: CASSYRTTRPHTGELFF. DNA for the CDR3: TGTGCCAGCAGTTATAGAACTACCCGACCCCACACCGGGGAGCTGTTTTTT.

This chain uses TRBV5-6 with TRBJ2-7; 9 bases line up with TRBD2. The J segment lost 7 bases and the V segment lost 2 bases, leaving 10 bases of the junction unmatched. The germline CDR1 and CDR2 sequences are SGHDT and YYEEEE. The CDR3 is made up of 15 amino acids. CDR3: CASSFGAGGIQEQYF. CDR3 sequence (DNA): TGTGCCAGCAGCTTCGGCGCGGGGGGGATTCAAGAGCAGTACTTC. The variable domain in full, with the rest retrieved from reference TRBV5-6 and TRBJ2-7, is DAGVTQSPTHLIKTRGQQVTLRCSPKSGHDTVSWYQQALGQGPQFIFQYYEEEERQRGNFPDRFSGHQFPNYSSELNVNALLLGDSALYLCASSFGAGGIQEQYFGPGTRLTVT.

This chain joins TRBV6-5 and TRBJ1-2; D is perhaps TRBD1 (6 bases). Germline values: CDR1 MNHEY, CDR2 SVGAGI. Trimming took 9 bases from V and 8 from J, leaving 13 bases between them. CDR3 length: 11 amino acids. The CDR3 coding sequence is TGTGCCAGTTCATGGACAGTCGGCTACACCTTC. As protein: CASSWTVGYTF.

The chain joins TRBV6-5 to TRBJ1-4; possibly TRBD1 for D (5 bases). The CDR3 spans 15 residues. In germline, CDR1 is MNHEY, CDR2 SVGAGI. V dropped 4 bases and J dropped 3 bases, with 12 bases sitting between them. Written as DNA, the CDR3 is TGTGCCAGCAGTTCACCCCGGGGCTCTAATGAAAAACTGTTTTTT. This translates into CASSSPRGSNEKLFF.

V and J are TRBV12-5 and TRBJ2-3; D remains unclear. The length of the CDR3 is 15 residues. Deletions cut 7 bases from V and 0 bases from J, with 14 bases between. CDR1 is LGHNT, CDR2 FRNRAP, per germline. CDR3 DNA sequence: TGTGCTAGTGTTCTTGGACCCCCTAGCACAGATACGCAGTATTTT. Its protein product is CASVLGPPSTDTQYF.

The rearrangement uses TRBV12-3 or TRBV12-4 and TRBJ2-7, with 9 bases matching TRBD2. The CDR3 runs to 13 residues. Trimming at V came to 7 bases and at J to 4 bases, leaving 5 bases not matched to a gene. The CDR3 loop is CASTAGGPYEQYF. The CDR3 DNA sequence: TGTGCCAGCACGGCGGGGGGGCCGTACGAGCAGTACTTC.

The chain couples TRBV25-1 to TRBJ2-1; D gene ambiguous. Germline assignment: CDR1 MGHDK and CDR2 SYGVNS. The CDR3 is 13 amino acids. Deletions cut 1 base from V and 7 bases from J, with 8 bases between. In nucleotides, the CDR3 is TGTGCCAGCAGTGAATTTTGGAAGAATGAGCAGTTCTTC. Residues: CASSEFWKNEQFF.